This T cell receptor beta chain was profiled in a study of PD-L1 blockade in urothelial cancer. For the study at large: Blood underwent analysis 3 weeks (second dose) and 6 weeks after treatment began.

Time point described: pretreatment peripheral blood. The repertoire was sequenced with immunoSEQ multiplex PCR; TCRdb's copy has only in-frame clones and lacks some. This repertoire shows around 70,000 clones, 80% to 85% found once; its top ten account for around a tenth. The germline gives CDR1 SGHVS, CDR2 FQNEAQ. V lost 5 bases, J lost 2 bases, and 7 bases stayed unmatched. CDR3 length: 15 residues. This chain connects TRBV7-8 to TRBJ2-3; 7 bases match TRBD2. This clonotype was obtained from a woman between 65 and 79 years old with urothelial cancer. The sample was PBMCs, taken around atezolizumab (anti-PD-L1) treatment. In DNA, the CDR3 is TGTGCCAGCAGCAGGGCTAGCGGTCTCACAGATACGCAGTATTTT. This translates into CASSRASGLTDTQYF.